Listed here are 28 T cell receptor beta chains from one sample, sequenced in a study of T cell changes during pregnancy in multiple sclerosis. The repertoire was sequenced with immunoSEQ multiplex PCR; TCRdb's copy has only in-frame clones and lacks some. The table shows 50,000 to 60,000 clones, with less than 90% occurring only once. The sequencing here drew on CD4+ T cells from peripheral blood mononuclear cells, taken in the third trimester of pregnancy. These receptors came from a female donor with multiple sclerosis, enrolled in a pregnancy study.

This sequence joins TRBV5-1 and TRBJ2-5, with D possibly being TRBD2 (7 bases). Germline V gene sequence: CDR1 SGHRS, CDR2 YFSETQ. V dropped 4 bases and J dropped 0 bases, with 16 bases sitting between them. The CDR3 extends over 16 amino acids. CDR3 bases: TGCGCCAGCAGCGGGAGGGACACAAGACACCAAGAGACCCAGTACTTC. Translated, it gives CASSGRDTRHQETQYF.

Here the CDR3 reads CASTPGGLTEAFF. CDR3 DNA sequence: TGTGCCAGCACTCCGGGGGGTCTAACTGAAGCTTTCTTT. J is TRBJ1-1 and V is TRBV6-6; D perhaps matches TRBD1 (5 bases). CDR3 length: 13 residues. Germline lookup yields CDR1 MNHNY and CDR2 SVGAGI (reference sequence). Trimming removed 7 bases from V and 5 bases from J, with 14 bases in between.

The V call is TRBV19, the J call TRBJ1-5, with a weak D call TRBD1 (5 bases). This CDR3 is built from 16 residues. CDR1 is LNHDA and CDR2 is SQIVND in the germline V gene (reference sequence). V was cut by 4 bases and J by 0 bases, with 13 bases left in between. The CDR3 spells CASSTPLGLSNQPQHF. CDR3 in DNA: TGTGCCAGTAGTACGCCCCTGGGGCTTAGCAATCAGCCCCAGCATTTT.

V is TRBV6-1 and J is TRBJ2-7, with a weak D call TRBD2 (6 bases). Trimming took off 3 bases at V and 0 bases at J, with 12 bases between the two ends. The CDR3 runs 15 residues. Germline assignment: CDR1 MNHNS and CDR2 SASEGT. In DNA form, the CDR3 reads TGTGCCAGCAGTGAGCCCGGGGAGGTCTCCTACGAGCAGTACTTC. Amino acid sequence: CASSEPGEVSYEQYF.

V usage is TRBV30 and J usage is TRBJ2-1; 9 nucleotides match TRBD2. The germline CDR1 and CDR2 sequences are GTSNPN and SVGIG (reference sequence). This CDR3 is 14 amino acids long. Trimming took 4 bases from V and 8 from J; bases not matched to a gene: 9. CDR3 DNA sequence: TGTGCCTGGAACCCTAGCGGGGCTCGCTATGAGCAGTTCTTC. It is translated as CAWNPSGARYEQFF.

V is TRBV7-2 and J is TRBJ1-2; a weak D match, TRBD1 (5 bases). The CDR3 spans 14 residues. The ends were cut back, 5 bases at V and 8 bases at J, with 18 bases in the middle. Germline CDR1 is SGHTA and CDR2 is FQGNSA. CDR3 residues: CASSLEKTAGGYTF. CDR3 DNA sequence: TGTGCCAGCAGCCTAGAAAAGACAGCTGGAGGCTACACCTTC.

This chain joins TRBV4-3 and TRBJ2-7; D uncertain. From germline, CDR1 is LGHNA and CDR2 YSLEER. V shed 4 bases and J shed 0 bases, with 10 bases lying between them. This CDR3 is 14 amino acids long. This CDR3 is CASSPEAFSYEQYF. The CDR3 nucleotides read TGCGCCAGCAGCCCCGAGGCTTTCTCCTACGAGCAGTACTTC.

Here the CDR3 reads CASSPEAGPYEQYF. In nucleotides, the CDR3 is TGTGCCAGCAGCCCGGAGGCAGGCCCCTACGAGCAGTACTTC. The chain carries TRBV6-1 and TRBJ2-7, with a possible D match to TRBD2 (5 bases). The CDR3 sequence is 14 residues long. Germline V gene lookup returns CDR1 MNHNS and CDR2 SASEGT. V gave up 6 bases and J gave up 2 bases, with 14 bases separating them.

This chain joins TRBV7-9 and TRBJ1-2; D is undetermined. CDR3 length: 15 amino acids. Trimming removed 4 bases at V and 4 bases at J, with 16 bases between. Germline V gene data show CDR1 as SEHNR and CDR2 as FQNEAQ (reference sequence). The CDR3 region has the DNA TGTGCCAGCAGCTACGGGAGACCAGCGCCCTATGGCTACACCTTC. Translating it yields CASSYGRPAPYGYTF.

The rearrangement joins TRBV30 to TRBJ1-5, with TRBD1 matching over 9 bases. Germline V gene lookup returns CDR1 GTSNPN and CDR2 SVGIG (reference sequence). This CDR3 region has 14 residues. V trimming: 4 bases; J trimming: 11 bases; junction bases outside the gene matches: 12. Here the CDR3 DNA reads TGTGCCTGGACGAGACAGGGGGTCCTGGGGTCCCAGCATTTT. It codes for CAWTRQGVLGSQHF.

The CDR3: CASSQGLAGIETQYF. CDR3 DNA sequence: TGTGCCAGCAGCCAGGGACTAGCGGGGATAGAGACCCAGTACTTC. The chain links TRBV7-3 to TRBJ2-5; 13 nucleotides line up with TRBD2. Per the germline V gene, CDR1 is SGHTA and CDR2 is FQGTGA. V trimming: 5 bases; J trimming: 4 bases; junction bases outside the gene matches: 4. The CDR3 is 15 amino acids.

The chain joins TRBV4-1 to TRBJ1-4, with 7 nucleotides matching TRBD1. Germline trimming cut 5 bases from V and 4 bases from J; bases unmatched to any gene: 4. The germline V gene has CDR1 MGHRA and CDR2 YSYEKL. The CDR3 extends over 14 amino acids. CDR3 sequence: CASSDRADNEKLFF. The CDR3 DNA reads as TGCGCCAGCAGCGACAGGGCTGATAATGAAAAACTGTTTTTT.

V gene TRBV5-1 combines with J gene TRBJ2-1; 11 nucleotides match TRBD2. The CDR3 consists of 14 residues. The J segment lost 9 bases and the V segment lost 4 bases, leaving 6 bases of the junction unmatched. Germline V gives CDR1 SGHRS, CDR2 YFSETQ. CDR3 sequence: CASSMTSGNSEQFF. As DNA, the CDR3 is TGCGCCAGCAGCATGACTAGCGGGAATAGTGAGCAGTTCTTC.

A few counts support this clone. CDR3 in DNA: TGTGCCAGCAGCGTAGATACCAACCGGTACGAGCAGTACTTC. It encodes CASSVDTNRYEQYF. This chain connects TRBV9 to TRBJ2-7; D not resolved. The CDR3 runs to 14 residues. Germline CDR1 is SGDLS and CDR2 is YYNGEE. The ends were cut back, 0 bases at V and 4 bases at J, with 11 bases in the middle.

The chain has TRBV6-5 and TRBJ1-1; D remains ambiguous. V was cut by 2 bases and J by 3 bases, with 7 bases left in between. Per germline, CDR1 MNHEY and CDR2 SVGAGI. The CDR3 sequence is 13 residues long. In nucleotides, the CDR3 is TGTGCCAGCAGTTACGTGCGAGACACTGAAGCTTTCTTT. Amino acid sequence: CASSYVRDTEAFF.

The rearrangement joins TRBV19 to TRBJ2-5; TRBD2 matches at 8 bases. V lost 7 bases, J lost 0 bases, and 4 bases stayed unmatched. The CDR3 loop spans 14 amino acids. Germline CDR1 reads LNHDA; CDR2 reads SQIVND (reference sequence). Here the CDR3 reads CASTRGGHQETQYF. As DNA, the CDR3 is TGTGCCAGTACCCGGGGGGGGCACCAAGAGACCCAGTACTTC.

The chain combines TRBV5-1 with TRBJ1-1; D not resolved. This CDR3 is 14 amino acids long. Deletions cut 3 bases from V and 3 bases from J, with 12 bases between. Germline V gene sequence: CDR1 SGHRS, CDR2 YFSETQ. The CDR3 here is CASSWRGTDTEAFF. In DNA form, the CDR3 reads TGCGCCAGCAGCTGGCGGGGTACGGACACTGAAGCTTTCTTT. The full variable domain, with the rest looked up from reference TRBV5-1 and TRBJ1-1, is KAGVTQTPRYLIKTRGQQVTLSCSPISGHRSVSWYQQTPGQGLQFLFEYFSETQRNKGNFPGRFSGRQFSNSRSEMNVSTLELGDSALYLCASSWRGTDTEAFFGQGTRLTVV.

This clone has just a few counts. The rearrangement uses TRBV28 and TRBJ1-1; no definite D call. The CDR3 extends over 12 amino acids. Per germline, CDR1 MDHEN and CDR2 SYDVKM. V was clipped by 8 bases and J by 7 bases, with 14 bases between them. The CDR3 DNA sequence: TGTGCCAGCCACACAGAAAACTTTGAAGCTTTCTTT. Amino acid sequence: CASHTENFEAFF.

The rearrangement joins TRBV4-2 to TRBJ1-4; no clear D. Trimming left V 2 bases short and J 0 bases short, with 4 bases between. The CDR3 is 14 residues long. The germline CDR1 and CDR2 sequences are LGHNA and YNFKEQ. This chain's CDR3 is CASSQSSTNEKLFF. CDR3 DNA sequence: TGTGCCAGCAGCCAATCCTCAACTAATGAAAAACTGTTTTTT.

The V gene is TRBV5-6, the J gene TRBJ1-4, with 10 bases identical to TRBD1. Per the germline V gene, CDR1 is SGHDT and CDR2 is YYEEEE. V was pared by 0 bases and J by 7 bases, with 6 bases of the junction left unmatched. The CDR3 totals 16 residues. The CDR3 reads CASSLAGQGRREKLFF. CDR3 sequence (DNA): TGTGCCAGCAGCTTGGCGGGACAGGGGCGTCGTGAAAAACTGTTTTTT. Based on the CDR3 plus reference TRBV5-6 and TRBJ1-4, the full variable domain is DAGVTQSPTHLIKTRGQQVTLRCSPKSGHDTVSWYQQALGQGPQFIFQYYEEEERQRGNFPDRFSGHQFPNYSSELNVNALLLGDSALYLCASSLAGQGRREKLFFGSGTQLSVL.

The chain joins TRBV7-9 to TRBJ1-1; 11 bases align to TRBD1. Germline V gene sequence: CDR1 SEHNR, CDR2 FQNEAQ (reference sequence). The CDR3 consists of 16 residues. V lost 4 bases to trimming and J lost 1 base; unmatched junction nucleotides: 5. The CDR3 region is CASSSGQGAGNTEAFF. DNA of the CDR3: TGTGCCAGCAGCTCTGGACAGGGGGCAGGGAACACTGAAGCTTTCTTT. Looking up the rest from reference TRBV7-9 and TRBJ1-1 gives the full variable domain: DTGVSQNPRHKITKRGQNVTFRCDPISEHNRLYWYRQTLGQGPEFLTYFQNEAQLEKSRLLSDRFSAERPKGSFSTLEIQRTEQGDSAMYLCASSSGQGAGNTEAFFGQGTRLTVV.

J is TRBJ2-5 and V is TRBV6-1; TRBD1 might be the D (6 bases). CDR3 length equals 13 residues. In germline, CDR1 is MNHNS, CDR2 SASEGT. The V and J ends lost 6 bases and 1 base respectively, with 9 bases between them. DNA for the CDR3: TGTGCCAGCAGGGACAGCCTCCAAGAGACCCAGTACTTC. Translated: CASRDSLQETQYF.

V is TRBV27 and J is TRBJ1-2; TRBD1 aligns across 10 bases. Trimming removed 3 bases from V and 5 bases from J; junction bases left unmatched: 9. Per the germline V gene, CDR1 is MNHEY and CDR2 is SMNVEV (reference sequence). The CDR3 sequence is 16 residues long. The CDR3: CASSFRTGGLSYGYTF. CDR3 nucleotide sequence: TGTGCCAGCAGTTTCCGGACAGGGGGTCTTTCATATGGCTACACCTTC.

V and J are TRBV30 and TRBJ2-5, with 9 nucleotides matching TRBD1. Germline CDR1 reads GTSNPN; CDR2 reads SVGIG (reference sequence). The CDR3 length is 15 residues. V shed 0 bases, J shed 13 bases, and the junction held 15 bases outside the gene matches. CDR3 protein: CAWSVFRTGVLFRYF. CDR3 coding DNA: TGTGCCTGGAGTGTATTCAGGACAGGGGTGCTCTTCAGGTACTTC.

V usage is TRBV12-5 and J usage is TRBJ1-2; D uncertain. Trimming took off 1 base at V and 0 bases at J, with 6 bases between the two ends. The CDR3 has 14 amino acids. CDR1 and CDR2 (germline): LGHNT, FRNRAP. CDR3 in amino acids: CASGLGATNYGYTF. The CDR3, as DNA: TGTGCTAGTGGTTTGGGGGCTACTAACTATGGCTACACCTTC.

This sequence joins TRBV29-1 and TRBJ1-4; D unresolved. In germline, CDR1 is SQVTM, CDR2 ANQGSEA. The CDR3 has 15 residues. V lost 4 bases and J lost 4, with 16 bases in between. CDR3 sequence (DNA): TGCAGCGTTGTCCTCGAGGGTCGTGGTAATGAAAAACTGTTTTTT. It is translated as CSVVLEGRGNEKLFF.

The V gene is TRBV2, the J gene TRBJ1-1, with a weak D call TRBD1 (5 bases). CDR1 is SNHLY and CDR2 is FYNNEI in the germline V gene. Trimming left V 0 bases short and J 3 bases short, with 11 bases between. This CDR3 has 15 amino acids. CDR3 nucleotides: TGTGCCAGCAGTGAAGCGGTTGCGGGGGACACTGAAGCTTTCTTT. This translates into CASSEAVAGDTEAFF. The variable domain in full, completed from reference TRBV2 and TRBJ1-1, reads EPEVTQTPSHQVTQMGQEVILRCVPISNHLYFYWYRQILGQKVEFLVSFYNNEISEKSEIFDDQFSVERPDGSNFTLKIRSTKLEDSAMYFCASSEAVAGDTEAFFGQGTRLTVV.

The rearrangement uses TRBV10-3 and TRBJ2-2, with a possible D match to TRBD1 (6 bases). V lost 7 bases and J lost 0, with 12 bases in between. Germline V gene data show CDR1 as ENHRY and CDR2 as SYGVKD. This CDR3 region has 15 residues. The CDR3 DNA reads TGTGCCATCAAAGGGGGACAAGCGAACACCGGGGAGCTGTTTTTT. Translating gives CAIKGGQANTGELFF.